This T cell receptor (beta chain) was obtained from a study of blood T cell repertoires in COVID-19. Study details: COVID-19 samples collected from the United States, Italy and Spain covered acute and convalescent phases.

Ages ranged from about 18 to 89 years, with residence in about two dozen US areas. The study assigned cohorts using participant-reported clinical history. The germline CDR1 and CDR2 sequences are SGHNT and YENEEA. Unmatched junction bases numbered 7, after V lost 1 base and J lost 7 bases. The CDR3 spans 15 residues. The protocol was immunoSEQ multiplex PCR, while the TCRdb copy is restricted to in-frame clones and leaves out a portion. The repertoire holds 210,000 or so clones, with 83% as singletons. The TCR sequence derives from a woman between 50 and 59 years old who had been exposed to COVID-19. Sequencing was carried out using PBMCs or T cells enriched from blood (not recorded which). The gene calls are TRBV11-3 and TRBJ2-3; 8 positions match TRBD1. The CDR3 is CASSLGGQGSNTQYF. CDR3 in DNA: TGTGCCAGCAGCTTAGGAGGACAGGGATCGAATACGCAGTATTTT.